Described below is a single TCR beta chain sequence and its context. Original analysis: Reference gene primer amplification gave estimated nucleated cell counts. The protocol was immunoSEQ multiplex PCR, while the TCRdb copy is restricted to in-frame clones and leaves out a portion. V and J calls and clone size are given by that table; D and trimming were obtained from the DNA. The repertoire holds about 110,000 clones, with about 88% as singletons. CDR3 length: 12 residues. The germline V and J ends were trimmed by 8 bases and 0 bases, with 10 bases remaining between them. Germline V lookup: CDR1 SQVTM, CDR2 ANQGSEA. The sample belongs to a study of blood T cell repertoires in COVID-19. On the study more broadly: Samples representing acute and convalescent COVID-19 were sourced from the United States, Italy and Spain. Nucleic acid was either cDNA or gDNA, and it came from T cells, B-cell-depleted T cells, or PBMCs.

Sequencing input: peripheral blood. The rearrangement links TRBV29-1 to TRBJ1-1; D unclear. This sequence was found in a woman aged 45-65 years with acute or convalescent COVID-19. The CDR3 here is CSSARVNTEAFF. CDR3 in DNA: TGCAGCTCTGCACGGGTGAACACTGAAGCTTTCTTT.